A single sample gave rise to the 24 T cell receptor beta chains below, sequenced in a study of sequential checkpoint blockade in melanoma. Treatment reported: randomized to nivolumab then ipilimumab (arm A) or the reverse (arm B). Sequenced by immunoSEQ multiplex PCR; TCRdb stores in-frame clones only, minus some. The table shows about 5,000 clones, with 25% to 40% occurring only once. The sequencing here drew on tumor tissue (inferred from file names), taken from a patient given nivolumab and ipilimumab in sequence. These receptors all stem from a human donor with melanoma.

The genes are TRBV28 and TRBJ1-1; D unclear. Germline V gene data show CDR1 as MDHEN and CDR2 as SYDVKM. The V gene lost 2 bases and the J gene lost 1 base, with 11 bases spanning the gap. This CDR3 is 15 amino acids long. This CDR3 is CASSLMWGENTEAFF. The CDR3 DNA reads TGTGCCAGCAGTTTAATGTGGGGAGAGAACACTGAAGCTTTCTTT.

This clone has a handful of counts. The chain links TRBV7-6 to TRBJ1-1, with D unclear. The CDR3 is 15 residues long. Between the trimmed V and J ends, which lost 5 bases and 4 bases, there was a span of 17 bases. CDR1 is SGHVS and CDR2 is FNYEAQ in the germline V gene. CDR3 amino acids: CASSQDSTRSTEAFF. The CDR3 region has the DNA TGTGCCAGCAGCCARGACTCTACTCGGAGCACTGAAGCTTTCTTT.

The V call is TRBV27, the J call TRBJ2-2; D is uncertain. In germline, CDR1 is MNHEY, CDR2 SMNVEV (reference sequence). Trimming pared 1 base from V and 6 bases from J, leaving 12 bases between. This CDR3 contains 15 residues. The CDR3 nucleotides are TGTGCCAGCAGTTTATTCCAGGCGGTACCCGGGGAGCTGTTTTTT. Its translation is CASSLFQAVPGELFF.

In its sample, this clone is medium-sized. This CDR3 is CASSSGTGGFETQYF. CDR3 in DNA: TGTGCCAGCAGCTCCGGGACAGGGGGTTTTGAGACCCAGTACTTC. This chain links TRBV6-8 with TRBJ2-5; 11 bases are a match to TRBD1. The length of the CDR3 is 15 residues. The germline V gene has CDR1 MNHGY and CDR2 SAAAGT. V shed 6 bases and J 5 bases; nucleotides not matched to a gene: 8.

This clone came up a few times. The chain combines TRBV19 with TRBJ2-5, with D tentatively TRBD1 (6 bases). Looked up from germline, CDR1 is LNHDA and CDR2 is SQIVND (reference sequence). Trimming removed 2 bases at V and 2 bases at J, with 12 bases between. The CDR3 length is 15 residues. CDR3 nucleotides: TGTGCCAGTAGTATAACGACAGGTGGGCAAGAGACCCAGTACTTC. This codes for CASSITTGGQETQYF.

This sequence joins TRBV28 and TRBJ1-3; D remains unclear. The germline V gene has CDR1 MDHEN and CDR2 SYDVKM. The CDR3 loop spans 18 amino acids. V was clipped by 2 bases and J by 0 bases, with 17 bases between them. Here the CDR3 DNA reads TGTGCCAGCAGTTTAGTAACAGTGGATTTAATCTCTGGAAACACCATATATTTT. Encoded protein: CASSLVTVDLISGNTIYF.

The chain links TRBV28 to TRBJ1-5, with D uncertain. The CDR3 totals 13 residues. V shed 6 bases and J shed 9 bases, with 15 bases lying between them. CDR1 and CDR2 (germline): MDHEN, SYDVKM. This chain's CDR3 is CASRIAGLGPQHF. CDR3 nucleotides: TGTGCCAGCAGAATAGCGGGCTTAGGGCCCCAGCATTTT.

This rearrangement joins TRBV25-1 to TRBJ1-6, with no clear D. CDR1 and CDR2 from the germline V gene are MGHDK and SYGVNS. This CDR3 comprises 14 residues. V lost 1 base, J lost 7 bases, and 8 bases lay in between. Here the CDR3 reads CASSESFRNSPLHF. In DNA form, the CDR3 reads TGTGCCAGCAGTGAATCGTTCCGGAATTCACCCCTCCACTTT.

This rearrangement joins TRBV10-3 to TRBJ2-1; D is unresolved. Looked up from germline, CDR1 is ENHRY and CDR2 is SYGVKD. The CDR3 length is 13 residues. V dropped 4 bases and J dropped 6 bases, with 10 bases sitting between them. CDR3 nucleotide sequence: TGTGCCATCAGTGTAGATCCCGGCAATGAGCAGTTCTTC. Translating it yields CAISVDPGNEQFF.

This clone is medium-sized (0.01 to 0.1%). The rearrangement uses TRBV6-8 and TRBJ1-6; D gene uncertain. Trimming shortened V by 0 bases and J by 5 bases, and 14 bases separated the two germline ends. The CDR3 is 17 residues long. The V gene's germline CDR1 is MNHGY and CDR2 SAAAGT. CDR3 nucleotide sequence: TGTGCCAGCAGTTACTCGACCTCCGTACCGAATAATTCACCCCTCCACTTT. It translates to CASSYSTSVPNNSPLHF.

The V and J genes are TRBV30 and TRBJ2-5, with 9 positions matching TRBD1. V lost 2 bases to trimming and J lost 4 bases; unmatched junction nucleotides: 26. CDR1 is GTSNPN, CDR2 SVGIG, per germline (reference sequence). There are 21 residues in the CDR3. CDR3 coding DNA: TGTGCCTGGAGTCGGCCTCCGGGACAGGGCCCCGACAGCGTGTTTACAGAGACCCAGTACTTC. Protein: CAWSRPPGQGPDSVFTETQYF.

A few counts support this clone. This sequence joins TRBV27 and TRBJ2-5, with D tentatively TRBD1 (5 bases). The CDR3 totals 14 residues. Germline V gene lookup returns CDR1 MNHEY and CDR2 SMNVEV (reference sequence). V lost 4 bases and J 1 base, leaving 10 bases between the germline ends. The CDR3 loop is CASSSRQFQETQYF. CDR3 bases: TGTGCCAGCAGTTCCCGACAGTTCCAAGAGACCCAGTACTTC.

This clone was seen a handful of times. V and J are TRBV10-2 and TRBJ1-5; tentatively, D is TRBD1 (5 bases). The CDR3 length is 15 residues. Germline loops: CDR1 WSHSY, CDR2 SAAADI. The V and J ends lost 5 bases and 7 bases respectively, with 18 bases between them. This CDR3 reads CASSQSWGMDQPQHF. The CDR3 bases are TGCGCCAGCAGTCAATCGTGGGGGATGGACCAGCCCCAGCATTTT.

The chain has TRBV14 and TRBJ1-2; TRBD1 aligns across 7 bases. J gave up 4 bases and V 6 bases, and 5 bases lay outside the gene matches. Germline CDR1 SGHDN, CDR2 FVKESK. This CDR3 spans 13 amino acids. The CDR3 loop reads CASSPGGGYGYTF. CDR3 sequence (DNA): TGTGCCAGCAGTCCAGGGGGTGGCTATGGCTACACCTTC.

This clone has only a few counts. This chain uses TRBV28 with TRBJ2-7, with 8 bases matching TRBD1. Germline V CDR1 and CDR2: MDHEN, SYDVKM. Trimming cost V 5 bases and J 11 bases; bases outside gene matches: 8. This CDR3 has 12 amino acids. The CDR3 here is CASSALTGDEYF. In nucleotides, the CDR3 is TGTGCCAGCAGTGCCCTGACAGGGGATGAGTACTTC.

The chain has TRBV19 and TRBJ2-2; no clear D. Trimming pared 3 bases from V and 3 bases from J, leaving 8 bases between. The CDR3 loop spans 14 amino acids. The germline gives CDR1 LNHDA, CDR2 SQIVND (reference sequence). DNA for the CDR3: TGTGCCAGTAGTATGACCGGGCACACCGGGGAGCTGTTTTTT. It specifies CASSMTGHTGELFF.

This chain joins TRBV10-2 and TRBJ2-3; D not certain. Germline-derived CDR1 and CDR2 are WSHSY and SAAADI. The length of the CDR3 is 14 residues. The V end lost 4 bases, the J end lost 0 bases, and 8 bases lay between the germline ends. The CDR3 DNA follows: TGCGCCAGCAGTGTCGGCCCTAGCACAGATACGCAGTATTTT. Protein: CASSVGPSTDTQYF.

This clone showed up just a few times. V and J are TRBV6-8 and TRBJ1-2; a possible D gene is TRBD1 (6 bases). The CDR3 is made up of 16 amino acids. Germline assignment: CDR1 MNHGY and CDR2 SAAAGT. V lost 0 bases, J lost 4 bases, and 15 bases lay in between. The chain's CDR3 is CASSYSLTGSSYGYTF. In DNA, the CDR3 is TGTGCCAGCAGTTACTCGCTTACAGGGTCTTCCTATGGCTACACCTTC.

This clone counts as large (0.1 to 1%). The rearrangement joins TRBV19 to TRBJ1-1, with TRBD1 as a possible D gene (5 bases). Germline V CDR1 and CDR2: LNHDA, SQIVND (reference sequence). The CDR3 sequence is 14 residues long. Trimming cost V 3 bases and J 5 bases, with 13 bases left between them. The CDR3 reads CASSIVGGGTEAFF. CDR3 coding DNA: TGTGCCAGTAGTATCGTGGGGGGAGGGACTGAAGCTTTCTTT.

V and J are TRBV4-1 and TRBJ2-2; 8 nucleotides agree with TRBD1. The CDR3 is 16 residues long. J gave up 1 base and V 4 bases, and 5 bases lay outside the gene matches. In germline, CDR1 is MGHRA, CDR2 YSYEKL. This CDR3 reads CASSPRTGKNTGELFF. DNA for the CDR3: TGCGCCAGCAGCCCACGGACAGGGAAGAACACCGGGGAGCTGTTTTTT.

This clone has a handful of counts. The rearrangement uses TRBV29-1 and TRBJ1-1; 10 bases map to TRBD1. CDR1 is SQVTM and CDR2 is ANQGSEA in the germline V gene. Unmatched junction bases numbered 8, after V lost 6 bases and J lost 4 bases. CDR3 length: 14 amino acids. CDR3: CSVDRGGGFTEAFF. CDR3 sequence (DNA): TGCAGCGTGGACAGGGGGGGTGGGTTCACTGAAGCTTTCTTT.

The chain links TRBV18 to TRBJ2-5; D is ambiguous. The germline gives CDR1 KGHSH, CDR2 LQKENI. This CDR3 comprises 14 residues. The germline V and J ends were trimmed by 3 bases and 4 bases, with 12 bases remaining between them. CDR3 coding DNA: TGTGCCAGCTCACCTCGAAGGTCCCCAGAGACCCAGTACTTC. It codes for CASSPRRSPETQYF.

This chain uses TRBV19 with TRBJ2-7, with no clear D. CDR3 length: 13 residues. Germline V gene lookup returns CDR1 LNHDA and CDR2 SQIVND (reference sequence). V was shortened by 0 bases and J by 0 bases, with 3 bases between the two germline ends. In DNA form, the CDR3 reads TGTGCCAGTAGTATAGACAGCTCCTACGAGCAGTACTTC. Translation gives CASSIDSSYEQYF.

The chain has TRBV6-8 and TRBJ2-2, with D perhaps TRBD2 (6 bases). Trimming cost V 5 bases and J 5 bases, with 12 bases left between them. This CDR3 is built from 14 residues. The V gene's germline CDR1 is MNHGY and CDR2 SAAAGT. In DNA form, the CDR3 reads TGTGCCAGCAGTACCTCGGGGGAGACCGGGGAGCTGTTTTTT. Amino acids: CASSTSGETGELFF.